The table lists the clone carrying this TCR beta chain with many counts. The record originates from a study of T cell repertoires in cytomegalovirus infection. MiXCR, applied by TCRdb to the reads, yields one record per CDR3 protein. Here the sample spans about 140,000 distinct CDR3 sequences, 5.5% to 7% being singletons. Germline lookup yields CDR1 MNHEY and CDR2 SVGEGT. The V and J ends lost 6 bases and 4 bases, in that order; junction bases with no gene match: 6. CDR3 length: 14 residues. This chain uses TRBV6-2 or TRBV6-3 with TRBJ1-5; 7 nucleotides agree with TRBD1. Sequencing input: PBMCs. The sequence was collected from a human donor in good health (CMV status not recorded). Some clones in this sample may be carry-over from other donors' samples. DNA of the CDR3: TGTGCCAGCAGCTGGGACAGCCTAAATCAGCCCCAGCATTTT. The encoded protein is CASSWDSLNQPQHF.